The next 32 T cell receptor beta chains were all read from a single sample in a study of cytomegalovirus exposure and HLA in healthy donors. This PCR relied on a set of 60 Vbeta primers and 13 Jbeta primers. Only in-frame clones appear in the TCRdb table, and some are missing; sequencing was by immunoSEQ multiplex PCR. The sample comprises roughly 140,000 clones, about four fifths of which are singletons, and about 4.3% rests with the top ten. Sequences were obtained from PBMCs. All receptors derive from a man aged 40-49 years in good health and CMV-seronegative.

V gene TRBV5-1 combines with J gene TRBJ1-5, with no clear D. CDR3 size: 13 residues. The germline gives CDR1 SGHRS, CDR2 YFSETQ. Trimming took off 5 bases at V and 5 bases at J, with 11 bases between the two ends. CDR3 sequence (DNA): TGCGCCAGCAGGAGGGATGGGGATCAGCCCCAGCATTTT. This sequence encodes CASRRDGDQPQHF.

V and J are TRBV15 and TRBJ1-1; TRBD1 is a possible D gene (6 bases). Germline CDR1 is LNHNV and CDR2 is YYDKDF (reference sequence). Trimming shortened V by 3 bases and J by 4 bases, and 15 bases separated the two germline ends. This CDR3 is built from 15 residues. The CDR3 region is CATSSPIRGGTEAFF. The CDR3 DNA is TGTGCCACCAGCAGCCCAATCAGGGGCGGCACTGAAGCTTTCTTT.

Worth noting for this clone: Other nucleotide sequences in the sample specify the same CDR3. The V call is TRBV6-5, the J call TRBJ1-1, with TRBD1 matching 7 bases. The junction had 8 bases not matched to a gene; V was cut back by 0 bases and J by 7 bases. This CDR3 spans 15 amino acids. The germline gives CDR1 MNHEY, CDR2 SVGAGI. CDR3 in DNA: TGTGCCAGCAGTTACTCGAGAGGGGGCGGCAGTGAAGCTTTCTTT. It codes for CASSYSRGGGSEAFF.

V usage is TRBV5-1 and J usage is TRBJ2-3, with D possibly matching TRBD2 (6 bases). Germline CDR1 SGHRS, CDR2 YFSETQ. V lost 0 bases, J lost 0 bases, and 8 bases lay in between. This CDR3 contains 15 residues. The CDR3 protein is CASSLEGTSTDTQYF. Written as DNA, the CDR3 is TGCGCCAGCAGCTTGGAGGGGACTAGCACAGATACGCAGTATTTT.

The chain employs TRBV7-6 and TRBJ2-1, with 10 positions matching TRBD1. Germline V lookup: CDR1 SGHVS, CDR2 FNYEAQ. J was trimmed by 8 bases and V by 5 bases; bases with no gene match: 15. The CDR3 is 17 residues long. CDR3: CASSTTLSRDRGDEQFF. DNA for the CDR3: TGTGCCAGCAGCACTACCCTGAGCCGGGACAGGGGCGATGAGCAGTTCTTC.

The chain links TRBV10-3 to TRBJ2-7; D might be TRBD1 (5 bases). V lost 5 bases, J lost 3 bases, and 11 bases lay in between. The germline CDR1 and CDR2 sequences are ENHRY and SYGVKD. The CDR3 runs 13 residues. Written as DNA, the CDR3 is TGTGCCATCAGTCAGGGAAGGGGCTACGAGCAGTACTTC. It specifies CAISQGRGYEQYF.

The V call is TRBV6-5, the J call TRBJ2-5; 8 positions match TRBD2. Judging by the DNA end, TRBJ2-7 fits better; the J call may be wrong. Per the germline V gene, CDR1 is MNHEY and CDR2 is SVGAGI. CDR3 size: 16 residues. DNA of the CDR3: TGTGCCAGCAGTTACGCAGTAGCGGGGTGGAACTACGAGCAGTACTTC. This codes for CASSYAVAGWNYEQYF.

The chain employs TRBV4-1 and TRBJ1-2; D may be TRBD1 (5 bases). CDR3 size: 14 residues. Germline CDR1 MGHRA, CDR2 YSYEKL. V was shortened by 0 bases and J by 4 bases, with 9 bases between the two germline ends. In DNA, the CDR3 is TGCGCCAGCAGCCAAGACAGGGTGGGCTATGGCTACACCTTC. Translated: CASSQDRVGYGYTF.

Only one count was recorded for this clone. This rearrangement joins TRBV30 to TRBJ1-2; 9 bases are shared with TRBD1. The V gene's germline CDR1 is GTSNPN and CDR2 SVGIG (reference sequence). There are 15 residues in the CDR3. Unmatched junction bases numbered 12, after V lost 4 bases and J lost 6 bases. The CDR3 DNA reads as TGTGCCTGGAAGGTTAGGGACAGGGTCTGCCATGGCTACACCTTC. Translating it yields CAWKVRDRVCHGYTF.

This chain links TRBV4-1 with TRBJ2-7, with D possibly TRBD2 on 5 matching bases. The germline V gene has CDR1 MGHRA and CDR2 YSYEKL. The CDR3 covers 16 residues. The V gene lost 4 bases and the J gene lost 3 bases, with 19 bases spanning the gap. CDR3 in DNA: TGCGCCAGCAGCCTTAGCGCAGGCATAACCAACTACGAGCAGTACTTC. It translates to CASSLSAGITNYEQYF.

This sequence joins TRBV19 and TRBJ2-5, with TRBD2 matching over 7 bases. In germline, CDR1 is LNHDA, CDR2 SQIVND (reference sequence). V was pared by 5 bases and J by 3 bases, with 3 bases of the junction left unmatched. The CDR3 is made up of 13 amino acids. Here the CDR3 reads CASSWSGEETQYF. The CDR3 DNA sequence: TGTGCCAGTAGTTGGAGCGGGGAAGAGACCCAGTACTTC.

This sequence joins TRBV19 and TRBJ1-1; TRBD1 agrees at 10 bases. The CDR3 consists of 15 residues. Germline CDR1 is LNHDA and CDR2 is SQIVND (reference sequence). Unmatched junction bases numbered 5, after V lost 6 bases and J lost 1 base. The CDR3 nucleotides are TGTGCCAGTAGGCCGGGACAGGGGTGGAACACTGAAGCTTTCTTT. It specifies CASRPGQGWNTEAFF.

The rearrangement joins TRBV25-1 to TRBJ2-5, with D unresolved. V lost 3 bases, J lost 0 bases, and 11 bases lay in between. This CDR3 has 15 residues. Germline values: CDR1 MGHDK, CDR2 SYGVNS. The CDR3 sequence is CASSDKNWYQETQYF. In DNA form, the CDR3 reads TGTGCCAGCAGTGATAAAAACTGGTACCAAGAGACCCAGTACTTC.

The rearrangement links TRBV19 to TRBJ1-1; no firm D call. V lost 3 bases to trimming and J lost 4 bases, with 9 bases between them. There are 13 residues in the CDR3. Germline V gene data show CDR1 as LNHDA and CDR2 as SQIVND (reference sequence). CDR3 in DNA: TGTGCCAGTAGTATTCAGGCTCTCACTGAAGCTTTCTTT. This codes for CASSIQALTEAFF.

The chain employs TRBV28 and TRBJ1-1; tentatively, D is TRBD1 (5 bases). Germline V gene sequence: CDR1 MDHEN, CDR2 SYDVKM. This CDR3 region has 12 residues. V was shortened by 10 bases and J by 8 bases, with 17 bases between the two germline ends. CDR3 DNA sequence: TGTGCCACCTCCCGGGGGGGGAAGGAAGCTTTCTTT. Its translation is CATSRGGKEAFF.

The rearrangement joins TRBV5-1 to TRBJ2-5, with TRBD2 identical over 10 bases. Germline CDR1 and CDR2: SGHRS and YFSETQ. The CDR3 length is 14 residues. The J segment lost 2 bases and the V segment lost 3 bases, leaving 1 base of the junction unmatched. Here the CDR3 reads CASSSTSGQETQYF. The CDR3, as DNA: TGCGCCAGCAGCTCGACTAGCGGGCAAGAGACCCAGTACTTC.

The chain's CDR3 is CASRKDSYTGELFF. The CDR3 DNA is TGTGCCAGCAGAAAGGACAGCTACACCGGGGAGCTGTTTTTT. This rearrangement joins TRBV6-4 to TRBJ2-2, with D tentatively TRBD1 (6 bases). Per germline, CDR1 MRHNA and CDR2 SNTAGT. Trimming shortened V by 6 bases and J by 3 bases, and 11 bases separated the two germline ends. The CDR3 runs to 14 residues.

V gene TRBV29-1 combines with J gene TRBJ2-2, with 8 bases that match TRBD1. Germline V CDR1 and CDR2: SQVTM, ANQGSEA. V shed 5 bases and J 1 base; nucleotides not matched to a gene: 3. The CDR3 sequence is 14 residues long. This CDR3 reads CSVWTGKNTGELFF. As DNA, the CDR3 is TGCAGCGTTTGGACAGGGAAGAACACCGGGGAGCTGTTTTTT.

V usage is TRBV19 and J usage is TRBJ1-2; 9 positions agree with TRBD1. The germline CDR1 and CDR2 sequences are LNHDA and SQIVND (reference sequence). The CDR3 is made up of 13 amino acids. Trimming cost V 3 bases and J 7 bases; bases outside gene matches: 3. The CDR3 DNA follows: TGTGCCAGTAGTATCGGACAGGGGTTTGGCTACACCTTC. As protein: CASSIGQGFGYTF. The whole variable domain, remainder taken from reference TRBV19 and TRBJ1-2, is DGGITQSPKYLFRKEGQNVTLSCEQNLNHDAMYWYRQDPGQGLRLIYYSQIVNDFQKGDIAEGYSVSREKKESFPLTVTSAQKNPTAFYLCASSIGQGFGYTFGSGTRLTVV.

This chain uses TRBV5-1 with TRBJ1-2; 8 nucleotides align to TRBD1. The CDR3 totals 16 residues. The germline gives CDR1 SGHRS, CDR2 YFSETQ. With 1 base clipped from V and 7 bases from J, the junction kept 12 bases outside the gene matches. The CDR3 DNA reads as TGCGCCAGCAGCTTGTTCTGGACAGGGACAATGGGTGGCTACACCTTC. Translating it yields CASSLFWTGTMGGYTF. Together with reference TRBV5-1 and TRBJ1-2, the CDR3 gives the full variable domain: KAGVTQTPRYLIKTRGQQVTLSCSPISGHRSVSWYQQTPGQGLQFLFEYFSETQRNKGNFPGRFSGRQFSNSRSEMNVSTLELGDSALYLCASSLFWTGTMGGYTFGSGTRLTVV.

The chain couples TRBV9 to TRBJ1-5; possible D gene TRBD1, 6 bases. The germline V and J ends were trimmed by 0 bases and 7 bases, with 11 bases remaining between them. The CDR3 sequence is 14 residues long. Germline loops: CDR1 SGDLS, CDR2 YYNGEE. Here the CDR3 reads CASSVGDKGQPQHF. The CDR3 DNA reads as TGTGCCAGCAGCGTAGGGGACAAGGGACAGCCCCAGCATTTT.

This clone was picked up a small number of times. V is TRBV18 and J is TRBJ2-3, with TRBD1 matching over 11 bases. The CDR3 runs to 17 residues. The V and J ends lost 3 bases and 6 bases, in that order; junction bases with no gene match: 11. The germline V gene encodes CDR1 KGHSH and CDR2 LQKENI. In DNA form, the CDR3 reads TGTGCCAGCTCACCGATAACGGACAGGGGGCTGGGGGATACGCAGTATTTT. Translation gives CASSPITDRGLGDTQYF.

The chain is built from TRBV10-2 and TRBJ2-5, with a weak D call TRBD1 (5 bases). The J call may be faulty, since TRBJ2-7 better matches the DNA end. The germline gives CDR1 WSHSY, CDR2 SAAADI. The length of the CDR3 is 13 residues. The DNA for the CDR3 is TGCGCCAGCAGTTTAGACAGATCCTACGAGCAGTACTTC. Residues: CASSLDRSYEQYF.

J is TRBJ1-3 and V is TRBV25-1; the D is unclear. V dropped 1 base and J dropped 10 bases, with 8 bases sitting between them. CDR3 size: 12 residues. Germline CDR1 is MGHDK and CDR2 is SYGVNS. The CDR3, as DNA: TGTGCCAGCAGTGAATCGGACTCAACCATATATTTT. It specifies CASSESDSTIYF.

This chain connects TRBV6-5 to TRBJ2-7, with a tentative D call TRBD1 (6 bases). The CDR3 runs 14 residues. The V and J ends lost 0 bases and 2 bases respectively, with 8 bases between them. Germline loops: CDR1 MNHEY, CDR2 SVGAGI. CDR3 in DNA: TGTGCCAGCAGTTACTCGGGGGCCACCTACGAGCAGTACTTC. Its translation is CASSYSGATYEQYF.

The J gene is TRBJ2-2, the V gene TRBV19, with TRBD2 matching 12 bases. The germline CDR1 and CDR2 sequences are LNHDA and SQIVND (reference sequence). The CDR3 totals 17 residues. V trimming: 7 bases; J trimming: 1 base; junction bases outside the gene matches: 7. The CDR3 DNA reads as TGTGCCAGTATCAGGACTAGCGGGGACTTGAACACCGGGGAGCTGTTTTTT. This encodes CASIRTSGDLNTGELFF.

V usage is TRBV11-2 and J usage is TRBJ1-5, with TRBD1 as a possible D gene (5 bases). Germline values: CDR1 SGHAT, CDR2 FQNNGV. The CDR3 length is 15 residues. The V end was cut by 0 bases, the J end by 2 bases, with 8 bases between. CDR3 in amino acids: CASSLDRAGNQPQHF. The CDR3 DNA reads as TGTGCCAGCAGCTTAGACAGGGCGGGCAATCAGCCCCAGCATTTT.

V usage is TRBV5-1 and J usage is TRBJ2-7, with a tentative D call TRBD1 (5 bases). This CDR3 has 15 amino acids. Germline CDR1 is SGHRS and CDR2 is YFSETQ. Trimming pared 2 bases from V and 4 bases from J, leaving 16 bases between. CDR3 nucleotide sequence: TGCGCCAGCAGCTTTGCTGGGGCCTACACTTACGAGCAGTACTTC. Translating it yields CASSFAGAYTYEQYF. The variable domain in full, completed from reference TRBV5-1 and TRBJ2-7, reads KAGVTQTPRYLIKTRGQQVTLSCSPISGHRSVSWYQQTPGQGLQFLFEYFSETQRNKGNFPGRFSGRQFSNSRSEMNVSTLELGDSALYLCASSFAGAYTYEQYFGPGTRLTVT.

The table lists this clone with a count of one. The rearrangement uses TRBV11-2 and TRBJ1-2; 9 bases map to TRBD1. This CDR3 has 19 amino acids. Germline assignment: CDR1 SGHAT and CDR2 FQNNGV. Trimming cost V 0 bases and J 2 bases; bases outside gene matches: 13. The CDR3 bases are TGTGCCAGCAGCTTAGATCTTATATTGGGACAGGGTTCGAACTATGGCTACACCTTC. Encoded protein: CASSLDLILGQGSNYGYTF.

This clone was observed once. The chain recombines TRBV5-1 with TRBJ2-7, with D unresolved. Per germline, CDR1 SGHRS and CDR2 YFSETQ. V was pared by 4 bases and J by 5 bases, with 10 bases between. This CDR3 is built from 12 residues. CDR3: CASSAEAHEQYF. CDR3 nucleotides: TGCGCCAGCAGCGCGGAAGCCCACGAGCAGTACTTC.

V is TRBV6-1 and J is TRBJ1-5, with D possibly matching TRBD1 (5 bases). The V gene lost 3 bases and the J gene lost 2 bases, with 14 bases spanning the gap. CDR3 length: 16 residues. CDR1 and CDR2 from the germline V gene are MNHNS and SASEGT. The CDR3 bases are TGTGCCAGCAGTGATAAAAAGGGGTTCGGCAATCAGCCCCAGCATTTT. Protein sequence: CASSDKKGFGNQPQHF.

This clone was seen a single time. The chain is built from TRBV6-1 and TRBJ1-3; no clear D gene. The CDR3 is made up of 14 amino acids. The V and J ends lost 7 bases and 0 bases respectively, with 10 bases between them. From germline, CDR1 is MNHNS and CDR2 SASEGT. Here the CDR3 reads CASIYSSSGNTIYF. The CDR3 bases are TGTGCCAGCATTTACAGCAGCTCTGGAAACACCATATATTTT.